One sample yielded the 23 T cell receptor beta chains listed below, sequenced in a study of T cell repertoires in cytomegalovirus infection. TCRdb redid the calling of the reads with MiXCR, one entry per CDR3 protein. The data contain hundreds of thousands of distinct CDR3 sequences, under 8.5% of them singletons. Sequences were obtained from PBMCs. These receptor sequences come from a human donor in good health (CMV status not recorded). Some clones in this sample may be carry-over from other donors' samples.

There are many counts of this clonotype. The chain combines TRBV5-1 with TRBJ1-1; a weak D match, TRBD1 (6 bases). Germline V gene lookup returns CDR1 SGHRS and CDR2 YFSETQ. The CDR3 is 14 amino acids. V shed 5 bases and J shed 5 bases, with 16 bases lying between them. Here the CDR3 DNA reads TGCGCCAGCAGTAGGCTGGGGGCGGGAACTGAAGCTTTCTTT. Protein product: CASSRLGAGTEAFF.

This clonotype was seen many times. The chain uses TRBV20-1 and TRBJ1-2, with D unresolved. Trimming left V 4 bases short and J 7 bases short, with 10 bases between. Germline V gene lookup returns CDR1 DFQATT and CDR2 SNEGSKA (reference sequence). The CDR3 sequence is 11 residues long. CDR3 nucleotides: TGCAGTGCTACTTCCCCCGGTGGCTACACCTTC. Its translation is CSATSPGGYTF.

This clonotype was detected many times. This rearrangement joins TRBV12-3 or TRBV12-4 to TRBJ2-7; TRBD1 is a possible D gene (5 bases). The CDR3 runs to 11 residues. V was clipped by 6 bases and J by 6 bases, with 9 bases between them. Here the CDR3 DNA reads TGTGCCAGCAGCCGAAGGGGCGAGCAGTACTTC. Encoded protein: CASSRRGEQYF.

This clonotype was detected ten times or more. The chain joins TRBV28 to TRBJ2-7, with 7 bases matching TRBD1. Germline loops: CDR1 MDHEN, CDR2 SYDVKM. The CDR3 has 15 residues. The V and J ends lost 6 bases and 1 base, in that order; junction bases with no gene match: 9. The DNA for the CDR3 is TGTGCCAGCAGCCCAGGGACAGCCTCTTCCTACGAGCAGTACTTC. It yields the protein CASSPGTASSYEQYF.

This clonotype occurred many times. This sequence joins TRBV9 and TRBJ2-1, with 8 bases lining up with TRBD2. Trimming removed 0 bases from V and 1 base from J; junction bases left unmatched: 0. This CDR3 region has 15 residues. Germline loops: CDR1 SGDLS, CDR2 YYNGEE. CDR3 in DNA: TGTGCCAGCAGCGTAGTAGCGGGGTCCTACAATGAGCAGTTCTTC. Translation: CASSVVAGSYNEQFF. The full variable domain, its missing parts supplied by reference TRBV9 and TRBJ2-1, is DSGVTQTPKHLITATGQRVTLRCSPRSGDLSVYWYQQSLDQGLQFLIQYYNGEERAKGNILERFSAQQFPDLHSELNLSSLELGDSALYFCASSVVAGSYNEQFFGPGTRLTVL.

Ten or more counts support this clonotype. The CDR3 DNA sequence: TGTGCCAGCAGCTTCGAGGGTAGGAGGGGGGAGCTGTTTTTT. This gives the protein CASSFEGRRGELFF. V and J are TRBV7-2 and TRBJ2-2, with a tentative D call TRBD2 (5 bases). The CDR3 sequence is 14 residues long. CDR1 is SGHTA, CDR2 FQGNSA, per germline. V lost 3 bases, J lost 8 bases, and 13 bases lay in between.

The chain is built from TRBV7-9 and TRBJ2-4; D tentatively fits TRBD1 or TRBD2 (5 bases each). Trimming took 0 bases from V and 7 from J, leaving 7 bases between them. The germline gives CDR1 SEHNR, CDR2 FQNEAQ (reference sequence). There are 13 residues in the CDR3. The CDR3 DNA follows: TGTGCCAGCAGCTTAGCGGGGGTGAACATTCAGTACTTC. Translation gives CASSLAGVNIQYF. Full variable domain (missing parts from reference TRBV7-9 and TRBJ2-4): DTGVSQNPRHKITKRGQNVTFRCDPISEHNRLYWYRQTLGQGPEFLTYFQNEAQLEKSRLLSDRFSAERPKGSFSTLEIQRTEQGDSAMYLCASSLAGVNIQYFGAGTRLSVL.

This clonotype was seen ten or more times. The V call is TRBV7-2, the J call TRBJ1-3; unclear D gene. The CDR3 has 14 residues. Trimming cost V 2 bases and J 2 bases, with 7 bases left between them. From germline, CDR1 is SGHTA and CDR2 FQGNSA. The CDR3 DNA follows: TGTGCCAGCAGCTTACTTGGGACTGGAAACACCATATATTTT. Protein: CASSLLGTGNTIYF.

This clonotype was counted ten times or more. The CDR3 here is CASSHRTGPSGNTIYF. Written as DNA, the CDR3 is TGTGCCAGCAGCCACCGGACCGGGCCGAGTGGAAACACCATATATTTT. V is TRBV7-8 and J is TRBJ1-3; D call uncertain. The CDR3 totals 16 residues. Germline lookup yields CDR1 SGHVS and CDR2 FQNEAQ. V was pared by 5 bases and J by 3 bases, with 17 bases between.

This clonotype was seen at least ten times. The V gene is TRBV20-1, the J gene TRBJ2-5; D is tentatively TRBD1 or TRBD2 (5 bases each). From germline, CDR1 is DFQATT and CDR2 SNEGSKA (reference sequence). The CDR3 is 14 amino acids. Trimming cost V 5 bases and J 2 bases, with 15 bases left between them. In DNA form, the CDR3 reads TGCAGTGCTTTTTCCCGGGACGCACAAGAGACCCAGTACTTC. Protein sequence: CSAFSRDAQETQYF.

There are many counts of this clonotype. The chain has TRBV20-1 and TRBJ1-2, with no clear D. V lost 0 bases and J 4 bases, leaving 15 bases between the germline ends. Looked up from germline, CDR1 is DFQATT and CDR2 is SNEGSKA (reference sequence). The CDR3 has 15 residues. CDR3 in amino acids: CSARDDLRSGYGYTF. In DNA, the CDR3 is TGCAGTGCTAGAGATGATCTGCGATCCGGCTATGGCTACACCTTC.

This clonotype was seen repeatedly, ten times or more. The CDR3 DNA follows: TGTGCCAGCAGCCTCCCCCGGGGGCGCAACACTGAAGCTTTCTTT. This sequence encodes CASSLPRGRNTEAFF. The chain uses TRBV4-2 and TRBJ1-1, with D tentatively TRBD1 (6 bases). V shed 4 bases and J shed 2 bases, with 14 bases lying between them. The length of the CDR3 is 15 residues. Germline CDR1 reads LGHNA; CDR2 reads YNFKEQ.

This clonotype was counted at least ten times. The genes are TRBV15 and TRBJ2-2; D remains unclear. This CDR3 spans 14 amino acids. The germline V and J ends were trimmed by 7 bases and 7 bases, with 16 bases remaining between them. Germline CDR1 is LNHNV and CDR2 is YYDKDF (reference sequence). The chain's CDR3 is CATTLDPVIGELFF. CDR3 DNA sequence: TGTGCCACCACTCTGGACCCCGTAATCGGGGAGCTGTTTTTT.

Many counts were recorded for this clonotype. The chain recombines TRBV7-2 with TRBJ2-6; 12 bases align to TRBD2. V gave up 4 bases and J gave up 1 base; unmatched junction bases: 11. The CDR3 length is 20 residues. The germline V gene encodes CDR1 SGHTA and CDR2 FQGNSA. The chain's CDR3 is CASSYRTSGTLLSGANVLTF. In DNA, the CDR3 is TGTGCCAGCAGCTACCGGACTAGCGGGACACTTTTATCTGGGGCCAACGTCCTGACTTTC. Based on the CDR3 plus reference TRBV7-2 and TRBJ2-6, the full variable domain is GAGVSQSPSNKVTEKGKDVELRCDPISGHTALYWYRQSLGQGLEFLIYFQGNSAPDKSGLPSDRFSAERTGGSVSTLTIQRTQQEDSAVYLCASSYRTSGTLLSGANVLTFGAGSRLTVL.

This clonotype was seen ten or more times. V usage is TRBV12-5 and J usage is TRBJ2-1, with 12 bases lining up with TRBD2. CDR1 is LGHNT, CDR2 FRNRAP, per germline. V shed 6 bases, J shed 8 bases, and the junction held 8 bases outside the gene matches. The CDR3 is 15 amino acids. The CDR3 DNA reads TGTGCTAGTGGCCTAGCGGGGGGGCCTGGCTATGAGCAGTTCTTC. Its protein is CASGLAGGPGYEQFF.

This clonotype occurred many times. The chain recombines TRBV7-2 with TRBJ2-1; 9 bases match TRBD2. This CDR3 has 15 amino acids. V trimming: 5 bases; J trimming: 8 bases; junction bases outside the gene matches: 10. CDR1 and CDR2 from the germline V gene are SGHTA and FQGNSA. The CDR3 DNA sequence: TGTGCCAGCAGCCGCCCCGGCGGGGGGGCCCATGAGCAGTTCTTC. Protein sequence: CASSRPGGGAHEQFF.

This clonotype was seen ten or more times. The V and J genes are TRBV12-3 or TRBV12-4 and TRBJ2-3; 11 bases match TRBD2. V shed 4 bases, J shed 5 bases, and the junction held 8 bases outside the gene matches. This CDR3 has 16 amino acids. The CDR3 loop reads CASSSTSGGERDTQYF. DNA of the CDR3: TGTGCCAGCAGTTCTACTAGCGGGGGAGAAAGAGATACGCAGTATTTT.

This clonotype was observed a handful of times. This sequence joins TRBV28 and TRBJ2-1; possible D gene TRBD2, 5 bases. Trimming took off 5 bases at V and 1 base at J, with 21 bases between the two ends. The germline V gene has CDR1 MDHEN and CDR2 SYDVKM. This CDR3 is built from 18 residues. The CDR3, as DNA: TGTGCCAGCAGTAACCATATTGGACTGGGCCGGTCCTACAATGAGCAGTTCTTC. It encodes CASSNHIGLGRSYNEQFF.

This clonotype was seen at least ten times. The V gene is TRBV6-2 or TRBV6-3, the J gene TRBJ2-7; D ambiguous. V shed 7 bases and J shed 1 base, with 11 bases lying between them. The CDR3 length is 13 residues. Germline V gene lookup returns CDR1 MNHEY and CDR2 SVGEGT. The CDR3 region is CASNPKKSYEQYF. The CDR3 nucleotides are TGTGCCAGCAACCCCAAGAAATCCTACGAGCAGTACTTC.

This clonotype was seen at least ten times. The chain is built from TRBV28 and TRBJ2-3, with 9 bases identical to TRBD1. The CDR3 sequence is 14 residues long. The germline V gene encodes CDR1 MDHEN and CDR2 SYDVKM. J gave up 6 bases and V 5 bases, and 6 bases lay outside the gene matches. The CDR3 loop reads CASSLQGASDTQYF. DNA for the CDR3: TGTGCCAGCAGTCTACAGGGGGCCTCGGATACGCAGTATTTT.

This clonotype was observed at least ten times. This CDR3 is CASSPWTGAGNTIYF. In DNA form, the CDR3 reads TGTGCCAGCAGCCCGTGGACAGGGGCTGGAAACACCATATATTTT. The chain carries TRBV7-2 and TRBJ1-3; 9 bases agree with TRBD1. The ends lost 5 bases at V and 2 bases at J; junction bases unmatched: 4. Germline V gives CDR1 SGHTA, CDR2 FQGNSA. The CDR3 totals 15 residues.

This clonotype occurred many times. The rearrangement links TRBV7-2 to TRBJ2-3; D gene uncertain. Trimming shortened V by 5 bases and J by 6 bases, and 12 bases separated the two germline ends. This CDR3 is built from 13 residues. Germline values: CDR1 SGHTA, CDR2 FQGNSA. CDR3 DNA sequence: TGTGCCAGCAGCCGCGAGAGAGAGGATACGCAGTATTTT. It specifies CASSREREDTQYF.

This clonotype was seen a handful of times. At one end, the junction sequence differs from germline, possibly due to a read error. The chain couples TRBV7-2 to TRBJ1-6; 9 bases line up with TRBD1. This CDR3 is built from 16 residues. Germline CDR1 is SGHTA and CDR2 is FQGNSA. CDR3 amino acids: CASSLAWDRVNSPLHF. The CDR3 DNA reads as TGTGCCAGCAGTTTAGCCTGGGACAGGGTTAATTCACCCCTCCACTTT.